This T cell receptor (beta chain) was obtained from a study of T cells after yellow fever vaccination. Overall study context: In the case of low-cell-number fractions, SMART-Seq v4 Ultra Low Input was used for preparation.

With regard to this clonotype: Its antigen remains unknown.

General study points: The secondary T-cell response peaked on day 5, not day 15, but was weaker. Detected again after the booster were most primary-vaccination clones, at nearly 97% CD4 and approximately 90% CD8.

5'RACE template switching produced TCR cDNA carrying a universal primer site and UMIs. TCRdb itself ran the 5' RACE reads through MiXCR, one entry per CDR3 protein. Here the sample spans over 150,000 distinct CDR3 sequences, roughly 6.4% being singletons. V shed 0 bases and J 7 bases; nucleotides not matched to a gene: 3. In germline, CDR1 is SGHRS, CDR2 YFSETQ. CDR3 length equals 15 residues. V is TRBV5-1 and J is TRBJ1-6; 8 nucleotides match TRBD1. This sequence was found in a man in his late teens or twenties who received the YFV17D yellow fever vaccine. The material sequenced was CD4+ T cells sorted from PBMCs, taken on the day of the first yellow fever vaccination. The CDR3 here is CASSLAGQENSPLHF. The CDR3 DNA follows: TGCGCCAGCAGCTTGGCGGGACAGGAAAATTCACCCCTCCACTTT.